A single sample gave rise to the 15 T cell receptor beta chains below, sequenced in a study of blood T cell repertoires in COVID-19. The data were produced by immunoSEQ multiplex PCR, yet TCRdb's version contains in-frame clones alone and is incomplete. The sample has about 74,000 clones, nearly 80% seen once. Source material: peripheral blood. These TCRs come from a human donor in a cohort sampled during active COVID-19.

The chain carries TRBV7-2 and TRBJ1-2; no clear D gene. V lost 0 bases to trimming and J lost 2 bases, with 13 bases between them. This CDR3 region has 16 residues. Germline V CDR1 and CDR2: SGHTA, FQGNSA. In DNA, the CDR3 is TGTGCCAGCAGCTTAGCGCCCGGAGATTCGAACTATGGCTACACCTTC. It encodes CASSLAPGDSNYGYTF.

The chain recombines TRBV2 with TRBJ1-2, with D maybe TRBD1 (5 bases). V was pared by 4 bases and J by 7 bases, with 13 bases between. The CDR3 loop spans 13 amino acids. CDR1 and CDR2 from the germline V gene are SNHLY and FYNNEI. As DNA, the CDR3 is TGTGCCAGCAGTGCGGCCAGGGTGGGTGGCTACACCTTC. This gives the protein CASSAARVGGYTF.

In DNA form, the CDR3 reads TGTGCCAGCAGCCCCACTAGGAGGAACACCGGGGAGCTGTTTTTT. This sequence encodes CASSPTRRNTGELFF. The chain combines TRBV7-3 with TRBJ2-2; a possible D gene is TRBD2 (5 bases). Germline V gene sequence: CDR1 SGHTA, CDR2 FQGTGA. The CDR3 totals 15 residues. V was shortened by 5 bases and J by 1 base, with 11 bases between the two germline ends.

The chain couples TRBV7-2 to TRBJ2-3; 11 nucleotides line up with TRBD2. V trimming: 5 bases; J trimming: 8 bases; junction bases outside the gene matches: 18. CDR3 size: 18 residues. Germline loops: CDR1 SGHTA, CDR2 FQGNSA. The chain's CDR3 is CASSGGTSGPLTGGTQYF. Written as DNA, the CDR3 is TGTGCCAGCAGCGGGGGGACTAGCGGCCCCCTCACCGGGGGTACGCAGTATTTT. The variable domain in full, with the rest retrieved from reference TRBV7-2 and TRBJ2-3, is GAGVSQSPSNKVTEKGKDVELRCDPISGHTALYWYRQSLGQGLEFLIYFQGNSAPDKSGLPSDRFSAERTGGSVSTLTIQRTQQEDSAVYLCASSGGTSGPLTGGTQYFGPGTRLTVL.

The rearrangement links TRBV24-1 to TRBJ1-2; 9 bases line up with TRBD1. J gave up 4 bases and V 7 bases, and 6 bases lay outside the gene matches. The CDR3 consists of 14 residues. CDR1 and CDR2 from the germline V gene are KGHDR and SFDVKD. The CDR3 coding sequence is TGTGCCACCAGCGACACAGGGGGCACCTATGGCTACACCTTC. Translating it yields CATSDTGGTYGYTF.

The V gene is TRBV6-4, the J gene TRBJ1-2; 7 bases are a match to TRBD1. The germline gives CDR1 MRHNA, CDR2 SNTAGT. V dropped 6 bases and J dropped 5; count of bases not matched to a gene: 6. CDR3 length equals 13 residues. The CDR3 reads CASRATGAYGYTF. The CDR3 nucleotides are TGTGCCAGCAGAGCCACAGGGGCTTATGGCTACACCTTC.

This chain connects TRBV7-2 to TRBJ1-4, with 11 bases fitting TRBD1. Germline V lookup: CDR1 SGHTA, CDR2 FQGNSA. The CDR3 loop spans 15 amino acids. J was trimmed by 6 bases and V by 5 bases; bases with no gene match: 5. CDR3 amino acids: CASSQRTGGYEKLFF. The CDR3 bases are TGTGCCAGCAGCCAGCGGACAGGGGGCTATGAAAAACTGTTTTTT.

The J gene is TRBJ1-3, the V gene TRBV5-1, with unresolved D. This CDR3 is built from 16 residues. The ends were cut back, 1 base at V and 4 bases at J, with 15 bases in the middle. CDR1 and CDR2 (germline): SGHRS, YFSETQ. In DNA, the CDR3 is TGCGCCAGCAGCTTGCGAGGAGGCCCCCCGGGAAACACCATATATTTT. Its protein product is CASSLRGGPPGNTIYF.

The J gene is TRBJ1-6, the V gene TRBV7-9; TRBD1 matches 7 bases. J gave up 5 bases and V 5 bases, and 6 bases lay outside the gene matches. In germline, CDR1 is SEHNR, CDR2 FQNEAQ (reference sequence). This CDR3 spans 15 amino acids. The CDR3 DNA reads as TGTGCCAGCAGCAGGAGGGACAGTAATAATTCACCCCTCCACTTT. Translated: CASSRRDSNNSPLHF.

In this sample, this clone turned up once. The rearrangement links TRBV6-6 to TRBJ2-5; 7 nucleotides agree with TRBD2. In germline, CDR1 is MNHNY, CDR2 SVGAGI (reference sequence). V dropped 5 bases and J dropped 2; count of bases not matched to a gene: 5. The CDR3 is 14 amino acids. The CDR3 protein is CASSRLATQETQYF. The CDR3 DNA is TGTGCCAGCAGTCGACTAGCTACTCAAGAGACCCAGTACTTC.

The V and J genes are TRBV4-2 and TRBJ2-1, with D maybe TRBD2 (7 bases). The V gene's germline CDR1 is LGHNA and CDR2 YNFKEQ. The CDR3 loop spans 15 amino acids. V was clipped by 0 bases and J by 10 bases, with 16 bases between them. The CDR3 DNA reads TGTGCCAGCAGCCAAGATAGGAGGGGGGGCAGGGAGCAGTTCTTC. Its protein is CASSQDRRGGREQFF.

This chain connects TRBV29-1 to TRBJ1-2, with 9 bases identical to TRBD1. Germline-derived CDR1 and CDR2 are SQVTM and ANQGSEA. The junction had 4 bases not matched to a gene; V was cut back by 1 base and J by 7 bases. CDR3 size: 13 residues. The CDR3 reads CSVEGGQGSGYTF. CDR3 DNA: TGCAGCGTTGAAGGGGGACAGGGTTCTGGCTACACCTTC.

The chain is built from TRBV2 and TRBJ1-2; TRBD1 aligns across 8 bases. V was pared by 5 bases and J by 2 bases, with 4 bases of the junction left unmatched. Germline-derived CDR1 and CDR2 are SNHLY and FYNNEI. This CDR3 is 14 amino acids long. CDR3 region: CASSTRQGNYGYTF. The CDR3 nucleotides read TGTGCCAGCAGTACTAGACAGGGGAACTATGGCTACACCTTC. Full variable domain (outside the CDR3, taken from reference TRBV2 and TRBJ1-2): EPEVTQTPSHQVTQMGQEVILRCVPISNHLYFYWYRQILGQKVEFLVSFYNNEISEKSEIFDDQFSVERPDGSNFTLKIRSTKLEDSAMYFCASSTRQGNYGYTFGSGTRLTVV.

The genes are TRBV4-2 and TRBJ2-3, with TRBD2 matching 12 bases. The CDR3 is made up of 15 amino acids. Losses at the gene ends were 8 bases for V and 5 bases for J; bases not matched to a gene: 8. Germline V gene lookup returns CDR1 LGHNA and CDR2 YNFKEQ. CDR3 protein: CASGPTSGSRDTQYF. CDR3 bases: TGTGCCAGCGGCCCGACTAGCGGGAGTCGAGATACGCAGTATTTT.

This chain connects TRBV7-2 to TRBJ2-5, with 9 bases that match TRBD2. The germline gives CDR1 SGHTA, CDR2 FQGNSA. The trim removed 0 bases at V and 7 bases at J, leaving 9 bases unmatched. This CDR3 has 16 residues. The CDR3 here is CASSLAGAGGSRTQYF. CDR3 sequence (DNA): TGTGCCAGCAGCTTAGCCGGAGCGGGGGGTTCGCGGACCCAGTACTTC.